This T cell receptor (beta chain) comes out of a study of CD8 T cells in ankylosing spondylitis. Study-level results: Among TCR beta sequences, a motif of roughly 8 highly homologous variants appeared characteristic of ankylosing spondylitis blood. Earlier work had already found some motif variants in reactive arthritis synovial fluid and blood.

TCRdb redid the calling of the 5' RACE reads with MiXCR, one entry per CDR3 protein. The table shows about 750,000 distinct CDR3 sequences, with around 19% occurring only once. This CDR3 is 14 amino acids long. Germline V gene sequence: CDR1 MNHNS, CDR2 SASEGT. V dropped 6 bases and J dropped 8; count of bases not matched to a gene: 7. This clonotype was picked up a small number of times. Its cognate antigen is unknown. The sequencing sample was made of blood, either unsorted or a sorted T cell fraction (not recorded which). This receptor was obtained from a male donor with ankylosing spondylitis. The rearrangement joins TRBV6-1 to TRBJ2-1, with 10 bases identical to TRBD1. This CDR3 reads CASRRGTGEDEQFF. DNA of the CDR3: TGTGCCAGCAGGCGAGGGACAGGGGAGGATGAGCAGTTCTTC.